This TCR beta chain appears in the sequencing data of a study of cytomegalovirus exposure and HLA in healthy donors. The sample holds one count of this clone. Assay: immunoSEQ multiplex PCR; the TCRdb copy retains only in-frame clones and omits some. This table has 200,000 to 300,000 clones, just under 90% appearing once. Sequenced sample: PBMCs. The sequence was collected from a man aged 18 to 30 in good health and CMV-seronegative.

The CDR3 here is CSVEIKGQGLGELFF. The CDR3 DNA reads TGCAGCGTTGAAATTAAGGGACAGGGACTCGGGGAGCTGTTTTTT. This chain connects TRBV29-1 to TRBJ2-2, with 9 bases aligning to TRBD1. Germline assignment: CDR1 SQVTM and CDR2 ANQGSEA. After removal of 2 bases from V and 7 bases from J, the junction contained 8 bases not matched to a gene. This CDR3 has 15 amino acids.